A single sample is the source of the 2 T cell receptor beta chains below, sequenced in a study of CD8 T cells in Susac syndrome. Random hexamers primed reverse transcription of about 0.5 to 1 ug RNA. Via MiXCR, TCRdb re-called the immunoSEQ multiplex PCR reads, giving one row per CDR3 protein. The data hold 150,000 to 200,000 distinct CDR3 sequences, with over 85% observed a single time. The sequencing sample was made of CD4+ T cells from PBMCs. The receptors come from a human donor in good health.

The gene calls are TRBV6-5 and TRBJ1-1, with 10 bases identical to TRBD1. Germline V gene sequence: CDR1 MNHEY, CDR2 SVGAGI. The CDR3 is made up of 14 amino acids. V was pared by 6 bases and J by 5 bases, with 6 bases of the junction left unmatched. This chain's CDR3 is CASSAGTGETEAFF. CDR3 nucleotides: TGTGCCAGCAGCGCCGGGACAGGGGAGACTGAAGCTTTCTTT.

J is TRBJ2-3 and V is TRBV12-3 or TRBV12-4; 7 nucleotides align to TRBD2. This CDR3 is 15 amino acids long. The ends lost 3 bases at V and 3 bases at J; junction bases unmatched: 6. DNA of the CDR3: TGTGCCAGCAGTTTGCGGGCCGGGGGGACAGATACGCAGTATTTT. Translating gives CASSLRAGGTDTQYF.